Shown below are 9 T cell receptor beta chains from a single sample sequenced in a study of T cell repertoires in cytomegalovirus infection. Each CDR3 protein is one row after TCRdb ran MiXCR on the reads. Of about 740,000 distinct CDR3 sequences in the sample, roughly 36% are singletons; the top ten hold approximately 18%. No antigen has been assigned to these receptors. This specimen was cultured PBMCs, taken from culture after CMV antigen stimulation. The receptors were gathered from a human donor in good health (CMV status not recorded). Some clones in this sample may be carry-over from other donors' samples.

The rearrangement joins TRBV6-8 to TRBJ2-2; D is perhaps TRBD1 or TRBD2 (5 bases each). The germline V gene has CDR1 MNHGY and CDR2 SAAAGT. V lost 0 bases and J lost 8, with 19 bases in between. This CDR3 is 17 amino acids long. CDR3 region: CASSYSPGPGVLGELFF. CDR3 coding DNA: TGTGCCAGCAGTTACTCTCCGGGACCTGGTGTTTTGGGGGAGCTGTTTTTT.

The chain couples TRBV6-6 to TRBJ2-3; 11 positions agree with TRBD2. The CDR3 totals 13 residues. Germline assignment: CDR1 MNHNY and CDR2 SVGAGI (reference sequence). Trimming cost V 8 bases and J 4 bases; bases outside gene matches: 2. The CDR3 loop reads CASGLAGPDTQYF. The CDR3 DNA reads TGTGCCAGCGGACTAGCGGGCCCAGATACGCAGTATTTT.

The chain uses TRBV15 and TRBJ2-4; TRBD2 might be the D (6 bases). CDR1 LNHNV and CDR2 YYDKDF come from the germline V gene (reference sequence). The V end was cut by 0 bases, the J end by 3 bases, with 15 bases between. The CDR3 is made up of 17 amino acids. The CDR3 bases are TGTGCCACCAGCAGAGATACGGGCTTTAGCGGCAAAAACATTCAGTACTTC. This sequence encodes CATSRDTGFSGKNIQYF.

This clonotype was detected only a few times. The rearrangement uses TRBV10-3 and TRBJ2-7; 8 nucleotides match TRBD1. Germline assignment: CDR1 ENHRY and CDR2 SYGVKD. V lost 5 bases to trimming and J lost 4 bases; unmatched junction nucleotides: 7. The CDR3 sequence is 14 residues long. Written as DNA, the CDR3 is TGTGCCATCAGTCTGACAGGGGAGAATTACGAGCAGTACTTC. Translating it yields CAISLTGENYEQYF.

This chain links TRBV4-1 with TRBJ2-5; D may be TRBD2 (6 bases). Trimming stripped 4 bases from V and 5 bases from J, with 29 bases between. Germline V gene lookup returns CDR1 MGHRA and CDR2 YSYEKL. The CDR3 runs to 19 residues. CDR3 nucleotides: TGCGCCAGCAGCCTCGAATGGGCGGGACGCCGGATTGGTCAGGAGACCCAGTACTTC. Translated, it gives CASSLEWAGRRIGQETQYF.

This rearrangement joins TRBV11-2 to TRBJ2-7, with 7 bases matching TRBD2. Trimming at V came to 1 base and at J to 2 bases, leaving 5 bases not matched to a gene. There are 15 residues in the CDR3. CDR1 SGHAT and CDR2 FQNNGV come from the germline V gene. For the CDR3, the DNA is TGTGCCAGCAGCTTAGTCCCCCTAGCGGCCTACGAGCAGTACTTC. Residues: CASSLVPLAAYEQYF.

CDR3 coding DNA: TGTGCCAGCAGTTTTTCCCGGACTAGCGTGACCCAGTACTTC. As protein: CASSFSRTSVTQYF. The rearrangement uses TRBV12-3 or TRBV12-4 and TRBJ2-5, with 9 bases that match TRBD2. CDR3 length: 14 amino acids. Trimming removed 3 bases from V and 7 bases from J; junction bases left unmatched: 6.

The chain recombines TRBV20-1 with TRBJ1-3; D unresolved. This CDR3 is 13 amino acids long. The germline V and J ends were trimmed by 5 bases and 0 bases, with 8 bases remaining between them. The germline CDR1 and CDR2 sequences are DFQATT and SNEGSKA (reference sequence). The CDR3 reads CSAGRSSGNTIYF. The CDR3 nucleotides are TGCAGTGCTGGGCGGTCCTCTGGAAACACCATATATTTT.

The chain couples TRBV20-1 to TRBJ1-1; D is perhaps TRBD1 (6 bases). From germline, CDR1 is DFQATT and CDR2 SNEGSKA (reference sequence). The CDR3 length is 17 residues. Trimming shortened V by 4 bases and J by 0 bases, and 21 bases separated the two germline ends. CDR3 region: CSAIISAGDVMNTEAFF. For the CDR3, the DNA is TGCAGTGCTATTATCAGCGCAGGGGATGTAATGAACACTGAAGCTTTCTTT.